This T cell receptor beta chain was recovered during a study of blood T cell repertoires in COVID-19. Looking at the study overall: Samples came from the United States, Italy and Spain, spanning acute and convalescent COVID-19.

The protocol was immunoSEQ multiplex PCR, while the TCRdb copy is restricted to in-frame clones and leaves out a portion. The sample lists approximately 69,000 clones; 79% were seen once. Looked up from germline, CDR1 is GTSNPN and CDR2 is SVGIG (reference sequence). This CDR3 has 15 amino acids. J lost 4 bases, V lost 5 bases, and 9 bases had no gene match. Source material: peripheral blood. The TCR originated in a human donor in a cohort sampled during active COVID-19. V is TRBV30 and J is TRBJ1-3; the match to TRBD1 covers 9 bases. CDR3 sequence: CAWHRDRVVGNTIYF. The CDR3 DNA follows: TGTGCCTGGCACCGGGACAGGGTTGTCGGAAACACCATATATTTT.